The source of this TCR beta chain is a study of T-cell memory formation after mild COVID-19 (dated by TCRdb to the early 2020s). With respect to the entire study: TCR sequence clusters from the two donors were largely donor specific. In a couple of donors, T-cell clones that expanded and contracted after mild COVID-19 were tracked by sequencing TCRalpha and TCRbeta repertoires over time. The cohort comprised two young, previously healthy adult volunteers, one female and one male. What the authors observed across the whole study: Contracting CD4+ clones were located mainly in the CM and EM memory subsets, whereas CD8+ clones were found to be enriched in EMRA. The study covered only a couple of mild cases, and larger cohorts including severe cases with pre-infection samples were considered necessary. Some responding clones were detected in pre-infection memory, which suggested that pre-existing cross-reactive memory T cells had joined the SARS-CoV-2 response. SARS-CoV-2 specificity was not confirmed for the second-wave clones peaking on day 37. Balanced CD4/CD8 phenotypes were observed for clones contracting from day 15 to 85, whereas a bias towards CD4+ was observed for a second wave of clones expanding from day 15 to 37.

Ficoll-Paque density gradient centrifugation was the method used to isolate PBMCs. About this clonotype: Its antigen has not been determined. No much larger clone is present one base from it, and per-base qualities are unavailable.

The germline V end is reduced by 5 bases and the J end by 4 bases; junction bases left unmatched: 5. Reading from cysteine to phenylalanine, the CDR3 counts 14 amino acids. This entry keeps only the CDR3 DNA: 42 bases, framed from base 1. For CDR1 and CDR2, the germline V gene lists MDHEN and SYDVKM. Instrument on record: Illumina NovaSeq 6000. Using 5'RACE with constant-segment primers, TCRalpha and TCRbeta cDNA libraries were constructed, with sample barcodes and unique molecular identifiers added in the process. Trizol reagent was used to extract RNA from every sample. Library amplification was performed in two PCR steps, and a second sample barcode and Illumina TruSeq adapters were introduced in the second step. The libraries were sequenced on an Illumina NovaSeq using 2 x 150 bp paired-end reads. The authors' pipeline ran thus. Reads were demultiplexed and collapsed into UMI-guided consensus sequences with migec v1.2.7. Using mixcr v2.1.11, UMI consensuses were aligned to TRA and TRB V and J templates and then assembled into clonotypes. Expanded or contracted clonotypes were those called significant by both edgeR and NoisET, with noise models trained on biological replicates. edgeR calls used a false discovery rate-adjusted p below 0.01 and a log2 fold-change threshold of 1. As an exploratory analysis of dynamics, PCA with hierarchical clustering was applied to max-normalized trajectories of the 1000 most abundant clonotypes. The CD4 or CD8 phenotype of responding clones was assigned using the separately sequenced CD4+ and CD8+ repertoires. TCRdb took the public reads, trimmed them with fastp at Q25, ran MiXCR for clone calling and kept in-frame beta chains. Every entry covers one CDR3 protein and lists the most common genes and DNA from its rows. These V and J calls derive from TCRdb rather than the authors' analysis. The sample includes about 360,000 distinct CDR3 sequences, with over 10% observed a single time. In total, the top ten clones hold about a fifth of the sample.

The chain is made from TRBV28 and TRBJ1-2; 9 bases in the junction line up with TRBD1. The clonotype comes from a man younger than 35 who had mild COVID-19 (a few samples of this study predate the infection). The sample titles of this study are shuffled in the database, so cell type and time point are left out; the donor was told from shared clones. Sequencing used PBMCs or a T cell subset sorted from them (not recorded which). The DNA sequence is given as TGTGCCAGCAGTCGCGGACAGGGGAGCTATGGCTACACCTTC. It translates to CASSRGQGSYGYTF.